This paragraph covers one T cell receptor (beta chain) sequence. The entry originates in a study of CD8 T cells in Susac syndrome. RNA amounts of roughly 0.45 to 1 ug underwent reverse transcription with random hexamers. immunoSEQ multiplex PCR amplified TCR beta CDR3 across 54 Vbeta, 13 Jbeta. Using its own MiXCR run on the immunoSEQ multiplex PCR reads, TCRdb lists one record per CDR3 protein. The sample holds 20,000 to 25,000 distinct CDR3 sequences, 85% to 95% seen once. This CDR3 is 15 amino acids long. In germline, CDR1 is MNHEY, CDR2 SVGAGI. J gave up 6 bases and V 0 bases, and 2 bases lay outside the gene matches.

Sequencing input: CD8+ T cells from PBMCs. This receptor was identified in a human donor in good health. The chain links TRBV6-5 to TRBJ2-2; 9 nucleotides agree with TRBD1. Here the CDR3 reads CASSYSDRGPGELFF. CDR3 DNA sequence: TGTGCCAGCAGTTACTCGGACAGGGGCCCCGGGGAGCTGTTTTTT.